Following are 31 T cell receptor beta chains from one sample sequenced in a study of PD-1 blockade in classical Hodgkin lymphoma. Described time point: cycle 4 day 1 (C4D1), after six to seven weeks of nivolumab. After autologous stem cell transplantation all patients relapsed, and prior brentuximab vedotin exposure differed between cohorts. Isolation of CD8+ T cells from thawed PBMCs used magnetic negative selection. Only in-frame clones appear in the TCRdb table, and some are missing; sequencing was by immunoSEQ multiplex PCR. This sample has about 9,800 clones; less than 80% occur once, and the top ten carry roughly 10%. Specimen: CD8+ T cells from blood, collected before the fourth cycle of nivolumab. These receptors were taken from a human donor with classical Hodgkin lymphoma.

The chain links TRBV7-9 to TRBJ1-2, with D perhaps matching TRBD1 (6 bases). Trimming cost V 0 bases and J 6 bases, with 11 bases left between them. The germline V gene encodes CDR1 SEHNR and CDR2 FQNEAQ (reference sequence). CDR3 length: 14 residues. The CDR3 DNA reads TGTGCCAGCAGCTTAGCCATCCAGGGGAATGGCTACACCTTC. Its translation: CASSLAIQGNGYTF. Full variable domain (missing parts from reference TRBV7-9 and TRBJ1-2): DTGVSQNPRHKITKRGQNVTFRCDPISEHNRLYWYRQTLGQGPEFLTYFQNEAQLEKSRLLSDRFSAERPKGSFSTLEIQRTEQGDSAMYLCASSLAIQGNGYTFGSGTRLTVV.

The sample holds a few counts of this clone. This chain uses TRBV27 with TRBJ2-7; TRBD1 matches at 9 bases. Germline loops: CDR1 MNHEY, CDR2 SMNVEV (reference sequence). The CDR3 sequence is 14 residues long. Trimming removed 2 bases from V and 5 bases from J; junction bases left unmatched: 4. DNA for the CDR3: TGTGCCAGCAGTTTAGGGACAGGGAACCACGAGCAGTACTTC. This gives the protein CASSLGTGNHEQYF.

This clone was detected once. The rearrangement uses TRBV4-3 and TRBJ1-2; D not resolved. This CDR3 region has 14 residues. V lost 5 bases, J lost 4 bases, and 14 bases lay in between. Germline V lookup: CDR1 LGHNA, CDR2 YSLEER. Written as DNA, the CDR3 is TGCGCCAGCAGCGCCCGGGAGCCGTTCTATGGCTACACCTTC. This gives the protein CASSAREPFYGYTF.

CDR3 region: CATSSGLGAFF. For the CDR3, the DNA is TGTGCCACCAGCTCCGGGCTAGGAGCTTTCTTT. This rearrangement joins TRBV15 to TRBJ1-1; D gene ambiguous. The germline V gene encodes CDR1 LNHNV and CDR2 YYDKDF (reference sequence). The CDR3 is made up of 11 amino acids. Trimming pared 5 bases from V and 10 bases from J, leaving 11 bases between.

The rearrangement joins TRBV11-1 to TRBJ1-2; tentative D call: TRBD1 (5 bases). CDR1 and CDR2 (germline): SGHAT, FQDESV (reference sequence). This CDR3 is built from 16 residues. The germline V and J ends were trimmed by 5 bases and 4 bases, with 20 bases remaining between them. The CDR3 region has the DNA TGTGCCAGCAGCCGGGGACGGAACCTTGAGGCCTATGGCTACACCTTC. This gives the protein CASSRGRNLEAYGYTF. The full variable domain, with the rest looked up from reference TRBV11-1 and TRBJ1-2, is EAEVAQSPRYKITEKSQAVAFWCDPISGHATLYWYRQILGQGPELLVQFQDESVVDDSQLPKDRFSAERLKGVDSTLKIQPAELGDSAMYLCASSRGRNLEAYGYTFGSGTRLTVV.

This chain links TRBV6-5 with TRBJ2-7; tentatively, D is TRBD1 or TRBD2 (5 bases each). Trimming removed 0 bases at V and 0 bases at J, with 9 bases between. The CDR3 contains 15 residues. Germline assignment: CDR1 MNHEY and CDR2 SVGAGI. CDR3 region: CASSYSGTDSYEQYF. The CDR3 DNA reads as TGTGCCAGCAGTTACTCGGGGACGGACTCCTACGAGCAGTACTTC.

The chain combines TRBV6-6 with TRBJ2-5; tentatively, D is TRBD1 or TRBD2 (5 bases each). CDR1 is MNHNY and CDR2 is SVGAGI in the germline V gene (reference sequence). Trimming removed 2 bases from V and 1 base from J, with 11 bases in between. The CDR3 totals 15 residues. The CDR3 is CASSYSGGFQETQYF. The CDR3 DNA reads TGTGCCAGCAGTTACAGTGGGGGTTTCCAAGAGACCCAGTACTTC.

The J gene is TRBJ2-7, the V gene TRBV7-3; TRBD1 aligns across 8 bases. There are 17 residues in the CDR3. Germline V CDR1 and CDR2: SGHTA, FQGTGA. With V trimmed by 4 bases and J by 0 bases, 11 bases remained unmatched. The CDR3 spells CASSSRPGQVFSYEQYF. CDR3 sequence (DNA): TGTGCCAGCAGCTCAAGGCCGGGACAGGTATTCTCCTACGAGCAGTACTTC.

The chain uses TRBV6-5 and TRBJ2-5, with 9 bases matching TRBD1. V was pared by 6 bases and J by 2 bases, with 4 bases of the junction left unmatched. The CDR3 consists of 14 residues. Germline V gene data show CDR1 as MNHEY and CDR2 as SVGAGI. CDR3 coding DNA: TGTGCCAGCAGAGAGACAGGGGGGCAAGAGACCCAGTACTTC. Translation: CASRETGGQETQYF.

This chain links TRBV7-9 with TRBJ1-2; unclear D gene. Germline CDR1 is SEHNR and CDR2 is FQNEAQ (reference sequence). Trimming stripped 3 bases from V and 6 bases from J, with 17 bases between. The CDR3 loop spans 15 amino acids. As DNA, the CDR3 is TGTGCCAGCAGCTTTGCAGAAACACAAACTCATGGCTACACCTTC. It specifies CASSFAETQTHGYTF.

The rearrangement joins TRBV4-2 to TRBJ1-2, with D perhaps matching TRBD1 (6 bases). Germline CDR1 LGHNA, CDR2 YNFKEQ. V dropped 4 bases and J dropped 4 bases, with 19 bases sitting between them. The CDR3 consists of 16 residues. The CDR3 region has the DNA TGTGCCAGCAGCCTCCCTATGAGGGGGGATTTCTATGGCTACACCTTC. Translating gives CASSLPMRGDFYGYTF.

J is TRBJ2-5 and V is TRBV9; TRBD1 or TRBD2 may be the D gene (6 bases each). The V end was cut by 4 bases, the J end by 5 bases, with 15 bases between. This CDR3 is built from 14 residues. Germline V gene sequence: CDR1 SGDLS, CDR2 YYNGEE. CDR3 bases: TGTGCCAGCAGCCCGGGGGCCGCCGGGGAGACCCAGTACTTC. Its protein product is CASSPGAAGETQYF.

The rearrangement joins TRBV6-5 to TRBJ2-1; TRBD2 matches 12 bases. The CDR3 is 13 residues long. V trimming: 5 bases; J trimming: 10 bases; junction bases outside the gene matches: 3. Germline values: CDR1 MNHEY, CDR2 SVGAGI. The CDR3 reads CASSHGLAGEQFF. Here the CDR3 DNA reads TGTGCCAGCAGTCATGGACTAGCGGGAGAGCAGTTCTTC.

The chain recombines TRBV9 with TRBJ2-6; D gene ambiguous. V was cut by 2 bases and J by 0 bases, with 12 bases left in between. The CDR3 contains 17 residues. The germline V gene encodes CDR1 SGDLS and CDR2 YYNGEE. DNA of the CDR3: TGTGCCAGCAGCGTTTCGGTAAGAGACTCTGGGGCCAACGTCCTGACTTTC. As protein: CASSVSVRDSGANVLTF.

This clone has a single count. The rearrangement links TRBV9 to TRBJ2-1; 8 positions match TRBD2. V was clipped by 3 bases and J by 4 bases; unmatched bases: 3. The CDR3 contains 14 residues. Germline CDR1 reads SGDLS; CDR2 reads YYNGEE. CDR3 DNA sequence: TGTGCCAGCAGCGAGGGACTAGGTTACAATGAGCAGTTCTTC. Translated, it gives CASSEGLGYNEQFF.

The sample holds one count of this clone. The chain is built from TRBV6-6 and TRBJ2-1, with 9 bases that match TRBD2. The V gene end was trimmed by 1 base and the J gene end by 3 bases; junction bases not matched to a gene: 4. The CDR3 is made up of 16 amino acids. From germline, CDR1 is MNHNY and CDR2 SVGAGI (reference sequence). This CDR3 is CASSYWAGGHYNEQFF. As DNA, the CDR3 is TGTGCCAGCAGTTACTGGGCGGGGGGGCACTACAATGAGCAGTTCTTC.

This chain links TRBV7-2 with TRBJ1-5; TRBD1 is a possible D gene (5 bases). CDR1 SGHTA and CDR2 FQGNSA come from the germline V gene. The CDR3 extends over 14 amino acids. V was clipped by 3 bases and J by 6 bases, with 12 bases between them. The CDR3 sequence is CASSFGGVSQPQHF. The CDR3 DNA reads TGTGCCAGCAGCTTCGGGGGAGTGAGTCAGCCCCAGCATTTT.

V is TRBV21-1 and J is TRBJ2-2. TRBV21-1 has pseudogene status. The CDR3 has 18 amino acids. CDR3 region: CASSKADKGPRPTGELFF. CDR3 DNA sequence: TGTGCCAGCAGCAAAGCGGATAAAGGGCCCCGACCGACCGGGGAGCTGTTTTTT.

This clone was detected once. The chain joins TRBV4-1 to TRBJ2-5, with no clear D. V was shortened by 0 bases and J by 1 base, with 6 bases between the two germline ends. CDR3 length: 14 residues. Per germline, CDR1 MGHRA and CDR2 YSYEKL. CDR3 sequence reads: CASSQESGQETQYF. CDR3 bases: TGCGCCAGCAGCCAAGAGTCCGGCCAAGAGACCCAGTACTTC.

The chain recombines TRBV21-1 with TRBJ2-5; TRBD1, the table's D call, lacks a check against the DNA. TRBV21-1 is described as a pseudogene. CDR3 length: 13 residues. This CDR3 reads CASSPGALWTQYF. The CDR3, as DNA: TGTGCCAGCAGCCCAGGGGCCCTTTGGACCCAGTACTTC.

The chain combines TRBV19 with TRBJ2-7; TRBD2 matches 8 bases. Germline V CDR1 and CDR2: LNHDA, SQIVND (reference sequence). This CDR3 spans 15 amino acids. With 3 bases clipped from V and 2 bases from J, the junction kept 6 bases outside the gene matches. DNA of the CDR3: TGTGCCAGTAGTATTATAAGCGGGAGTACCTACGAGCAGTACTTC. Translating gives CASSIISGSTYEQYF.

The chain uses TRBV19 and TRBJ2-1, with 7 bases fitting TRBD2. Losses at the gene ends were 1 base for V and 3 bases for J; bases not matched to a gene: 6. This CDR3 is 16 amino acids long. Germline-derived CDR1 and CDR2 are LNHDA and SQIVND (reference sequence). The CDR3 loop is CASSIAGGGYYNEQFF. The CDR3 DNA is TGTGCCAGTAGTATAGCTGGCGGGGGATACTACAATGAGCAGTTCTTC.

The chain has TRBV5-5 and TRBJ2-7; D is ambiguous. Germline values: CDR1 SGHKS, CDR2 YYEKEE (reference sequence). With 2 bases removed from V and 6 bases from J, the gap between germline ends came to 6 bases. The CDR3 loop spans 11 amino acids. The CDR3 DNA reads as TGTGCCAGCAGCTTAGCGCGCGAGCAGTACTTC. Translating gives CASSLAREQYF.

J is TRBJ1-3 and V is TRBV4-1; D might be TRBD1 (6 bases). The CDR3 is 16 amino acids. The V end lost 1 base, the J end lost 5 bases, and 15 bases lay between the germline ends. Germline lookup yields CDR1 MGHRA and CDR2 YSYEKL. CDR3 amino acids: CASSQVWDIARNTIYF. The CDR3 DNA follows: TGCGCCAGCAGCCAAGTTTGGGACATTGCACGAAACACCATATATTTT.

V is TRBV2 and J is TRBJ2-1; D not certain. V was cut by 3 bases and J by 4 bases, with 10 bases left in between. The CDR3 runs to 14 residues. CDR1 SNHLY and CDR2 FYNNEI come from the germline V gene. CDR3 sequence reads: CASSDFVRYNEQFF. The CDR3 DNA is TGTGCCAGCAGTGATTTCGTCAGGTACAATGAGCAGTTCTTC.

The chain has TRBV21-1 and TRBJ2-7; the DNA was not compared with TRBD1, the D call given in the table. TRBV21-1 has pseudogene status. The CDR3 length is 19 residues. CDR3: CASSTRQGAIIPRPYEQYF. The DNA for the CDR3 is TGTGCCAGCAGCACTCGACAGGGGGCCATAATCCCACGTCCCTACGAGCAGTACTTC.

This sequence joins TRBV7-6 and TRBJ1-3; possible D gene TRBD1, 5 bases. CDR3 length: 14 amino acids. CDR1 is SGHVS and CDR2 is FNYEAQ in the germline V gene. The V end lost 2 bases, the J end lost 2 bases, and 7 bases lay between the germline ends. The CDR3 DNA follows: TGTGCCAGCAGCTTATCCAGGGCTGGAAACACCATATATTTT. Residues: CASSLSRAGNTIYF.

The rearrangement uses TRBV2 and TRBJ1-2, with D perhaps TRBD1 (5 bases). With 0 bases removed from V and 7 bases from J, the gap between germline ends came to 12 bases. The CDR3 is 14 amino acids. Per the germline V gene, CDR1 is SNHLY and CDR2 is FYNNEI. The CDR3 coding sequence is TGTGCCAGCAGTGAAGCGGCCGGGGGGGGTGGCTACACCTTC. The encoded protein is CASSEAAGGGGYTF.

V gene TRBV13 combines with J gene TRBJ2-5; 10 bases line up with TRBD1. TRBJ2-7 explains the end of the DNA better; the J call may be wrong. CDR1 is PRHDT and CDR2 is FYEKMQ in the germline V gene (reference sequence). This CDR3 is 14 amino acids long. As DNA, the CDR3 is TGTGCCAGCAGCCCTGGACAGGGGGTCTACGAGCAGTACTTC. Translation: CASSPGQGVYEQYF.

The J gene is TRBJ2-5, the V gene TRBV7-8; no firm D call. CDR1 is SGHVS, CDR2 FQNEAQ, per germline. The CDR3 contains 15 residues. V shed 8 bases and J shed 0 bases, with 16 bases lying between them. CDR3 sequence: CASCLENFYQETQYF. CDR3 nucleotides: TGTGCCAGCTGCCTGGAAAATTTCTACCAAGAGACCCAGTACTTC.

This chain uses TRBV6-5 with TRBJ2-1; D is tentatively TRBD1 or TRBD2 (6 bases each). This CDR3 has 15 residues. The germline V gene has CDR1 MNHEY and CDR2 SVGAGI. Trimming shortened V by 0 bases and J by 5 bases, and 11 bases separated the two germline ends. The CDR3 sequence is CASSYSGGPHNEQFF. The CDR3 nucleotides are TGTGCCAGCAGTTACTCGGGGGGCCCCCACAATGAGCAGTTCTTC.